This TCR beta chain was sequenced for a study of cytomegalovirus exposure and HLA in healthy donors. The study's findings and limits: The authors listed 164 TCR beta chains as cytomegalovirus-associated. As confirmed in vitro, three CMV-associated chains were specific for CMV antigens. Accounts indicate the classifier identified cytomegalovirus status with strong specificity and sensitivity.

Clones were sequenced by immunoSEQ multiplex PCR, and TCRdb holds only the in-frame ones, with some missing. The sample lists 100,000 to 150,000 clones, roughly nine tenths occurring once. The validation cohort, a group of under 150 subjects, included the donors and was separate from the roughly 700-subject first cohort. With respect to this clone: Its antigen is not known.

CDR3 length: 15 amino acids. The germline gives CDR1 SGDLS, CDR2 YYNGEE. After removal of 5 bases from V and 6 bases from J, the junction contained 8 bases not matched to a gene. The V and J genes are TRBV9 and TRBJ2-2, with 9 bases identical to TRBD2. The receptor comes from a woman younger than 30 in good health and CMV-seronegative. The sequencing input was PBMCs. The CDR3 protein is CASSSGSGGAGELFF. The CDR3, as DNA: TGTGCCAGCAGTAGCGGGAGCGGTGGGGCCGGGGAGCTGTTTTTT.